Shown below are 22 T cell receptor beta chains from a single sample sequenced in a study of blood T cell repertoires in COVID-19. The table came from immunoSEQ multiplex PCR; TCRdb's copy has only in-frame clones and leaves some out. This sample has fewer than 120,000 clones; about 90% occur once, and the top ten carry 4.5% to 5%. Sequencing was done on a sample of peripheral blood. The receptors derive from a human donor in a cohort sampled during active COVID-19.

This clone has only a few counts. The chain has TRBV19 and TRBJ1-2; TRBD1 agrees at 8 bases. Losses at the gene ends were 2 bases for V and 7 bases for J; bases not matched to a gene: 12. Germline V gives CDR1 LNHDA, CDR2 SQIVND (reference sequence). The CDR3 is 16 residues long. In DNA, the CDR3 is TGTGCCAGTAGTATACTTCCCGGACAGGGATTACCTGGCTACACCTTC. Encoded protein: CASSILPGQGLPGYTF.

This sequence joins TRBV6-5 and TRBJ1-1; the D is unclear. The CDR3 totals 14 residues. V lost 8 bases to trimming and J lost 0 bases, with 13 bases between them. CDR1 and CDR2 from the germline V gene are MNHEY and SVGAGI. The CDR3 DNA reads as TGTGCCAGCCCTCCGATGGAGCTGAACACTGAAGCTTTCTTT. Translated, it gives CASPPMELNTEAFF.

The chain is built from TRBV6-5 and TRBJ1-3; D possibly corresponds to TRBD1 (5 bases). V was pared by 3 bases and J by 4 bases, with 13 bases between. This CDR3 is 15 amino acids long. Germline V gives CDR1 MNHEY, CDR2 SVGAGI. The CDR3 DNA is TGTGCCAGCAGTTATGACCAGGGCGGCGGAAACACCATATATTTT. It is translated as CASSYDQGGGNTIYF.

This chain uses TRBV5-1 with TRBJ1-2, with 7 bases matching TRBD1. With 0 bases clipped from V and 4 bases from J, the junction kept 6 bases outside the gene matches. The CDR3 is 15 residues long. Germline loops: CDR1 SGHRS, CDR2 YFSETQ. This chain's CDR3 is CASSLEDRVVYGYTF. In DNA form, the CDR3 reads TGCGCCAGCAGCTTGGAAGACAGGGTAGTCTATGGCTACACCTTC.

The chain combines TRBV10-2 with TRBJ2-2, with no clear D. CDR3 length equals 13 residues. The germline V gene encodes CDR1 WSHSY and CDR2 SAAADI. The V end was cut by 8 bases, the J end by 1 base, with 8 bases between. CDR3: CASGDGNTGELFF. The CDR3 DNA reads TGCGCCAGCGGAGACGGGAACACCGGGGAGCTGTTTTTT.

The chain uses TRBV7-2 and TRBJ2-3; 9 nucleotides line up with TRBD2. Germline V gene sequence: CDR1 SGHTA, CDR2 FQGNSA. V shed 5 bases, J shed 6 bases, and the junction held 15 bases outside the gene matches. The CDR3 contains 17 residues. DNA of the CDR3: TGTGCCAGCAGCCCAGGAAAACTAGCGGGCCCATGGGATACGCAGTATTTT. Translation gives CASSPGKLAGPWDTQYF.

The CDR3 coding sequence is TGTGCCAGCAGCCAGAGTGACAGGGTTCAAGAGACCCAGTACTTC. This sequence encodes CASSQSDRVQETQYF. This chain uses TRBV3-1 (or the pseudogene TRBV3-2) with TRBJ2-5, with 7 bases aligning to TRBD1. The CDR3 totals 15 residues. Germline trimming cut 3 bases from V and 2 bases from J; bases unmatched to any gene: 6. Germline V gives CDR1 LGHDT, CDR2 YNNKEL (reference sequence).

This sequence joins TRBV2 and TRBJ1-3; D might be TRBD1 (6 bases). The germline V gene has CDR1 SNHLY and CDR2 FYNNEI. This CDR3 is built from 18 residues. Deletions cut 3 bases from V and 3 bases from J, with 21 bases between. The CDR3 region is CASSERGGATAIGNTIYF. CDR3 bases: TGTGCCAGCAGTGAGCGGGGGGGGGCCACGGCGATTGGAAACACCATATATTTT.

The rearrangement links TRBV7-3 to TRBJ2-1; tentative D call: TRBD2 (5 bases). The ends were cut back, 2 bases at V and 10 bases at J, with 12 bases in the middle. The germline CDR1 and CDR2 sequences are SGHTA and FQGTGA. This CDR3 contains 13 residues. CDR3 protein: CASSLAGRAEQFF. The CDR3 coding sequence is TGTGCCAGCAGCTTAGCGGGCAGAGCGGAGCAGTTCTTC.

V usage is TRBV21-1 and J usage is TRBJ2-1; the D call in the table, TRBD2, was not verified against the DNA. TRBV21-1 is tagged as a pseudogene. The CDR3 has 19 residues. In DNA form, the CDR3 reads TGTGCCAGCAGCAAAGATCCAGCGGGAGTGAGTTTCTCCTACAATGAGCAGTTCTTC. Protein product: CASSKDPAGVSFSYNEQFF.

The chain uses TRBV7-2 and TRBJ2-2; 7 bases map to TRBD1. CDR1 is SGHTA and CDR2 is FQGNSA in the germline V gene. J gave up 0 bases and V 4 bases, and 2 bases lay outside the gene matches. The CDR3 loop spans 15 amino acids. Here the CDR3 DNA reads TGTGCCAGCAGCTCGACAGGGACGAACACCGGGGAGCTGTTTTTT. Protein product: CASSSTGTNTGELFF.

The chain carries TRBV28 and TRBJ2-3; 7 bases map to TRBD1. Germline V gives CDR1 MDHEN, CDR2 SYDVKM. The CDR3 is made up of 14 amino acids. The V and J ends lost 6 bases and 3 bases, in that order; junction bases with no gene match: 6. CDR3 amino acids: CASSPTGRTDTQYF. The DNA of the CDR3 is TGTGCCAGCAGCCCGACAGGGCGTACAGATACGCAGTATTTT. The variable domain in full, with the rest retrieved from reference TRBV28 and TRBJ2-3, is DVKVTQSSRYLVKRTGEKVFLECVQDMDHENMFWYRQDPGLGLRLIYFSYDVKMKEKGDIPEGYSVSREKKERFSLILESASTNQTSMYLCASSPTGRTDTQYFGPGTRLTVL.

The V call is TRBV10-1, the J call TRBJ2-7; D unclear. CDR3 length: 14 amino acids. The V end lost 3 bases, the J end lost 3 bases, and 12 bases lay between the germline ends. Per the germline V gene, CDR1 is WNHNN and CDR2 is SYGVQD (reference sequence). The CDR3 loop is CASSDSMSVYEQYF. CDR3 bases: TGCGCCAGCAGTGATTCTATGTCGGTCTACGAGCAGTACTTC.

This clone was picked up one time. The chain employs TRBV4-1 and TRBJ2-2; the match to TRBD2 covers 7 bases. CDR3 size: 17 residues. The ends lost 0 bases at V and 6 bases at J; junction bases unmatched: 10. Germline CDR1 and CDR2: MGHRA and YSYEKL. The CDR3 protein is CASSQEGGSVGAGELFF. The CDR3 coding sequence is TGCGCCAGCAGCCAAGAAGGCGGGAGTGTAGGCGCCGGGGAGCTGTTTTTT.

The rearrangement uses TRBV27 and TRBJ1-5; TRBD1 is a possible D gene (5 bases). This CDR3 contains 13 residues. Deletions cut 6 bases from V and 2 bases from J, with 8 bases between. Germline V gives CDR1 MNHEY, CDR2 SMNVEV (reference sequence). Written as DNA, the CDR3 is TGTGCCAGCAGAAAGACAGGCAATCAGCCCCAGCATTTT. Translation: CASRKTGNQPQHF.

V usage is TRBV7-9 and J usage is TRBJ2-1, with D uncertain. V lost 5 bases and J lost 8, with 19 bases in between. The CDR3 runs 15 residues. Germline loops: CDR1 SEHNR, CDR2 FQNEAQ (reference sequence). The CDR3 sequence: CASSPAGSRLHEQFF. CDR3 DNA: TGTGCCAGCAGCCCCGCTGGGTCTAGGCTTCATGAGCAGTTCTTC.

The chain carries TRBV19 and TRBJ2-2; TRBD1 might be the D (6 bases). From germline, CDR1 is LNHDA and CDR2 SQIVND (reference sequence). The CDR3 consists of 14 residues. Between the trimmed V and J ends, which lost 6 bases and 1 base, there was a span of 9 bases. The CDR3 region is CASRDRQNTGELFF. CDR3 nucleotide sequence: TGTGCCAGTAGGGACAGACAGAACACCGGGGAGCTGTTTTTT.

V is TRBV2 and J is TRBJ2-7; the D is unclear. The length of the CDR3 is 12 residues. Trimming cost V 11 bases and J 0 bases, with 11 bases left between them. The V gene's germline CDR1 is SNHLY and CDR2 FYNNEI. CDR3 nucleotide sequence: TGTGCCGGCGGAACCACCTCCTACGAGCAGTACTTC. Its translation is CAGGTTSYEQYF.

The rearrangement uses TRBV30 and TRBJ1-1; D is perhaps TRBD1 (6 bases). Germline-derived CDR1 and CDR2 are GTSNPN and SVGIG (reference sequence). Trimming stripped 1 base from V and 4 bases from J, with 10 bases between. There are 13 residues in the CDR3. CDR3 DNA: TGTGCCTGGAGTGGGGGGCGAGGCACTGAAGCTTTCTTT. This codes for CAWSGGRGTEAFF. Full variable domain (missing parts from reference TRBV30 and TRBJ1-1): SQTIHQWPATLVQPVGSPLSLECTVEGTSNPNLYWYRQAAGRGLQLLFYSVGIGQISSEVPQNLSASRPQDRQFILSSKKLLLSDSGFYLCAWSGGRGTEAFFGQGTRLTVV.

Here the CDR3 DNA reads TGTGCCAGTAGAAGGACAGGGGGCCGGGGCGGACTGGGCTACACCTTC. Protein: CASRRTGGRGGLGYTF. The chain recombines TRBV19 with TRBJ1-2; TRBD1 matches at 11 bases. The V gene end was trimmed by 6 bases and the J gene end by 8 bases; junction bases not matched to a gene: 14. The V gene's germline CDR1 is LNHDA and CDR2 SQIVND (reference sequence). The CDR3 sequence is 16 residues long.

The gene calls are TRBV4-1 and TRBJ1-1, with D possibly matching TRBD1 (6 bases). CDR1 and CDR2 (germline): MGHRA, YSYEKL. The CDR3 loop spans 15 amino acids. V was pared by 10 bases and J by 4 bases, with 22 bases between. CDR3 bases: TGCGCCACCTATAAGACGACAGGCAGGGTCACTGAAGCTTTCTTT. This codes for CATYKTTGRVTEAFF.

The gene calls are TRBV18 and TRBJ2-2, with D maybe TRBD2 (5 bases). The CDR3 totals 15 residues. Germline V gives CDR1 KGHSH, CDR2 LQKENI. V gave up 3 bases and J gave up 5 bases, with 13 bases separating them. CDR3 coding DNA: TGTGCCAGCTCACCCCCTAACGGGGAGACCGGGGAGCTGTTTTTT. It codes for CASSPPNGETGELFF.